Sequencing of this T cell receptor (beta chain) was carried out in a study of OX40 agonist ivuxolimab in advanced cancers. Study-wide context: Patients were treated with intravenous ivuxolimab, dosed at 0.01 to 10 mg/kg and infused every 2 weeks.

Remarks on this clone: The antigen is unknown.

Losses at the gene ends were 6 bases for V and 5 bases for J; bases not matched to a gene: 4. The length of the CDR3 is 15 residues. Germline V gives CDR1 SNHLY, CDR2 FYNNEI. Findings and caveats of the study: At doses 0.1 to 3.0 mg/kg, CD4+ and CD8+ clones expanded. The study found that CD8+ T cells averaged more expanded clones than CD4+.

Clones were sequenced by immunoSEQ multiplex PCR, and TCRdb holds only the in-frame ones, with some missing. The data show some 69,000 clones, just over 85% seen once. This TCR derives from an adult with an advanced solid tumor such as melanoma, head and neck, liver or kidney cancer. The sample consisted of CD4+ or CD8+ T cells sorted from blood, taken in a trial of the OX40 agonist ivuxolimab. The chain employs TRBV2 and TRBJ2-1, with 13 bases fitting TRBD2. CDR3: CASRVLAGGDNEQFF. For the CDR3, the DNA is TGTGCCAGCAGGGTACTAGCGGGAGGGGACAATGAGCAGTTCTTC.